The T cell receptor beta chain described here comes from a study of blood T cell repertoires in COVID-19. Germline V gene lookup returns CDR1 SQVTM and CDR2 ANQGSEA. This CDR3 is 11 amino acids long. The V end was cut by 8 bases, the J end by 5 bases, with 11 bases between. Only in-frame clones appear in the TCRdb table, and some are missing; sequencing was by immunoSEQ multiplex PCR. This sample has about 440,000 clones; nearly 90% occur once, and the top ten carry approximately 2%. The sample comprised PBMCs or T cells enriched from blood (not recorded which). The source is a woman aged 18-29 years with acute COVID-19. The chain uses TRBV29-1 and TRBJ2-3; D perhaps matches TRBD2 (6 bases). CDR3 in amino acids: CSTGGLDTQYF. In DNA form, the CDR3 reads TGCAGCACTGGGGGACTAGATACGCAGTATTTT.